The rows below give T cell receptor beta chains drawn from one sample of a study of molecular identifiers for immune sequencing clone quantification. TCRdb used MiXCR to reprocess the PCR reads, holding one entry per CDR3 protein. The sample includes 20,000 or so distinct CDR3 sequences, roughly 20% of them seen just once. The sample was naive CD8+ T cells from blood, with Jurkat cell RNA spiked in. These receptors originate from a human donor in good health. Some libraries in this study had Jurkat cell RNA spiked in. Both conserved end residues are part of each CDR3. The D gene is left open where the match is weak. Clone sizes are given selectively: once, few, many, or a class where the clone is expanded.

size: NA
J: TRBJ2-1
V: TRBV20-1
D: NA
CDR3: CSALRLSYNEQFF
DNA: TGCAGTGCGCTGAGGTTATCCTACAATGAGCAGTTCTTC

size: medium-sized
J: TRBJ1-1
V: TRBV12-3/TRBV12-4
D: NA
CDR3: CASSPGTEAFF
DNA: TGTGCCAGCAGTCCCGGGACAGAAGCTTTCTTT

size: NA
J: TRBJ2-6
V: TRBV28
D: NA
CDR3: CASSLPGNGANVLTF
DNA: TGTGCCAGCAGTTTACCGGGGAATGGGGCCAACGTCCTGACTTTC

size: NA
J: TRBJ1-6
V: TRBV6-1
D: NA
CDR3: CASSESGGIPPLHF
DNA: TGTGCCAGCAGTGAGTCCGGCGGGATCCCACCCCTCCACTTT

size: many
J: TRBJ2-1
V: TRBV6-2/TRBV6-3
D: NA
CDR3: CASSYSRERASYNEQFF
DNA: TGTGCCAGCAGTTACTCTCGGGAACGGGCCTCCTACAATGAGCAGTTCTTC

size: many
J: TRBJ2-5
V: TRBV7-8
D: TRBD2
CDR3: CASSFRTSGRWETQYF
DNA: TGTGCCAGCAGCTTCAGGACTAGCGGGAGATGGGAGACCCAGTACTTC

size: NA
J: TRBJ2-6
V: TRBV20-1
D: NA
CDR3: CSASRGGGTRANVLTF
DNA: TGCAGTGCTAGTAGAGGGGGGGGGACTCGGGCCAACGTCCTGACTTTC

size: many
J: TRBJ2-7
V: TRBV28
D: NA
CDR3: CASSSPRDGIYEQYF
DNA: TGTGCCAGCAGTTCCCCCCGGGACGGTATCTACGAGCAGTACTTC

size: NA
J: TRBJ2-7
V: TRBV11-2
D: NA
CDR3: CASSLALEWGYEQYF
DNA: TGTGCCAGCAGCTTAGCTCTGGAGTGGGGCTACGAGCAGTACTTC

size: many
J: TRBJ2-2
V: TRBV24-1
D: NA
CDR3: CATRDTGELFF
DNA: TGTGCCACCAGAGACACCGGGGAGCTGTTTTTT

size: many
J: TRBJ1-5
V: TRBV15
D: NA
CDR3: CATSRDRGVGQPQHF
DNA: TGTGCCACCAGCAGAGATCGGGGTGTAGGTCAGCCCCAGCATTTT

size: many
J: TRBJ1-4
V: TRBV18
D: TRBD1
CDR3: CASSHGTATNEKLFF
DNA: TGTGCCAGCTCACACGGGACAGCAACTAATGAAAAACTGTTTTTT

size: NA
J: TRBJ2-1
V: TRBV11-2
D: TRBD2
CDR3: CASSFRTSGSVLNEQFF
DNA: TGTGCCAGCAGCTTTCGGACTAGCGGGAGCGTCCTCAATGAGCAGTTCTTC

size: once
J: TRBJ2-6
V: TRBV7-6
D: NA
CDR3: CASSLTISSGANVLTF
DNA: TGTGCCAGCAGCTTAACTATAAGCTCTGGGGCCAACGTCCTGACTTTC

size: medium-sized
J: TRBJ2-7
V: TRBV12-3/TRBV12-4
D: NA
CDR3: CASSTGREQYF
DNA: TGTGCCAGCAGTACAGGGCGGGAGCAGTACTTC

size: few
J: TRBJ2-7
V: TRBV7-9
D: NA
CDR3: CASSSGAAYEQYF
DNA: TGTGCCAGCAGCTCAGGAGCGGCCTACGAGCAGTACTTC